Listed below are T cell receptor beta chains from one sample, sequenced in a study of T cells after yellow fever vaccination. A single record per CDR3 protein comes from TCRdb applying MiXCR to the 5' RACE reads. The sample has about 550,000 distinct CDR3 sequences, roughly 19% seen once. The sample here was PBMCs, taken 15 days after the yellow fever booster vaccination. The receptors originated from a man aged 25-40 years who received the YFV17D yellow fever vaccine. CDR3s include the opening cysteine and the closing phenylalanine or tryptophan. A D gene is named only where the DNA matches it firmly. Clone size is not always given. Where it is, it says once, few, many or a class for expanded clones.

cdr3_nt cdr3_aa cdr3_length clone_size v_call d_call j_call
TGTGCCAGCAGTCCAGGGACTAGCGGGGGCAGCTCTGGGGCCAACGTCCTGACTTTC CASSPGTSGGSSGANVLTF 19 few TRBV12-3/TRBV12-4 TRBD2 TRBJ2-6
TGTGCCACAGGGGACAGGATGTTTAGGAGAGGGGCCAACGTCCTGACTTTC CATGDRMFRRGANVLTF 17 - TRBV10-3 TRBD1 TRBJ2-6
TGTGCCAGCAGCTTCGCAGGACAGGGGACCTCTGGAAACACCATATATTTT CASSFAGQGTSGNTIYF 17 - TRBV7-2 TRBD1 TRBJ1-3
TGTGCCAGTAGTACGCTGGACGGTATCTCTGGAAACACCATATATTTT CASSTLDGISGNTIYF 16 - TRBV19 - TRBJ1-3
TGTGCCAGCAGTCCACTCTGGGGCAGACAAGAGACCCAGTACTTC CASSPLWGRQETQYF 15 - TRBV27 - TRBJ2-5
TGTGCCAGCAGCTTAGTTCGGAACACTGAAGCTTTCTTT CASSLVRNTEAFF 13 many TRBV7-2 - TRBJ1-1
TGTGCCTGGAACGTACTAGCGGGATTCTACAATGAGCAGTTCTTC CAWNVLAGFYNEQFF 15 few TRBV30 TRBD2 TRBJ2-1
TGTGCCATCAGTGAAGGACTAGCGGGGGTCTCTGGGGCCAACGTCCTGACTTTC CAISEGLAGVSGANVLTF 18 few TRBV10-3 TRBD2 TRBJ2-6
TGTGCCAGCAGCCCCAACCGTCCCCCTACCGGAACGCAGTATTTT CASSPNRPPTGTQYF 15 - TRBV7-2 - TRBJ2-3
TGTGCCAGCAAGGGTTTAGCGGGAGGAGGTGAGCAGTACTTC CASKGLAGGGEQYF 14 few TRBV28 TRBD2 TRBJ2-7
TGCAGTGCCGTCCGCGGGGGGAATACCTACGAGCAGTACTTC CSAVRGGNTYEQYF 14 few TRBV20-1 TRBD2 TRBJ2-7
TGCAGCGCCCTCGGTCCTCGAGCCGGGGAGCTGTTTTTT CSALGPRAGELFF 13 - TRBV29-1 - TRBJ2-2
TGTGCCAGCATGCTCGAGGGGGGCACAGATACGCAGTATTTT CASMLEGGTDTQYF 14 few TRBV25-1 - TRBJ2-3
TGCAGTGCTAGAACGCGACAGACGCAGTATTTT CSARTRQTQYF 11 - TRBV20-1 - TRBJ2-3